This T cell receptor beta chain is drawn from a study of shared clonotypes between healthy human individuals. The wider study: CD4 naive cells filled three plates per donor, CD4 memory three, CD8 naive two and CD8 memory one. Whole-study results and caveats: Clonotypes shared by all four sorted-subset donors had higher generation probabilities than non-shared clonotypes. Researchers found naive subsets generally carried larger estimated richness than memory subsets.

Between the trimmed V and J ends, which lost 3 bases and 6 bases, there was a span of 12 bases. The CDR3 contains 14 residues. Germline CDR1 reads ENHRY; CDR2 reads SYGVKD. As concerns this clone: Its antigen remains unknown.

Sequencing used immunoSEQ multiplex PCR; TCRdb keeps in-frame clones, though not all of them. The table includes 2 million to 2.5 million clones, about nine tenths detected once. The chain couples TRBV10-3 to TRBJ1-5; a possible D gene is TRBD1 (5 bases). The sample taken for sequencing was naive CD4+ T cells from PBMCs. Documented subset: CD45RA+ positively selected. This sequence was found in a man between 18 and 29 years old in good health. Some clones in this sample may be carry-over from other donors' samples. Written as DNA, the CDR3 is TGTGCCATCAGTGACTCGGGGGGAGGTCAGCCCCAGCATTTT. This translates into CAISDSGGGQPQHF.